This T cell receptor beta chain comes out of a study of blood T cell repertoires in COVID-19. Using immunoSEQ multiplex PCR, the repertoire was profiled, and TCRdb retains in-frame clones only, with some absent. The sample records 83,000 or so clones, around 86% being singletons. V gave up 6 bases and J gave up 7 bases, with 15 bases separating them. There are 13 residues in the CDR3. Looked up from germline, CDR1 is LNHDA and CDR2 is SQIVND (reference sequence). Source material: peripheral blood. The J gene is TRBJ1-2, the V gene TRBV19; D might be TRBD1 (5 bases). This TCR came from an elderly man with active or convalescent COVID-19. Written as DNA, the CDR3 is TGTGCCAGTAGAACCCATCAGGGTGGTGGCTACACCTTC. It encodes CASRTHQGGGYTF.